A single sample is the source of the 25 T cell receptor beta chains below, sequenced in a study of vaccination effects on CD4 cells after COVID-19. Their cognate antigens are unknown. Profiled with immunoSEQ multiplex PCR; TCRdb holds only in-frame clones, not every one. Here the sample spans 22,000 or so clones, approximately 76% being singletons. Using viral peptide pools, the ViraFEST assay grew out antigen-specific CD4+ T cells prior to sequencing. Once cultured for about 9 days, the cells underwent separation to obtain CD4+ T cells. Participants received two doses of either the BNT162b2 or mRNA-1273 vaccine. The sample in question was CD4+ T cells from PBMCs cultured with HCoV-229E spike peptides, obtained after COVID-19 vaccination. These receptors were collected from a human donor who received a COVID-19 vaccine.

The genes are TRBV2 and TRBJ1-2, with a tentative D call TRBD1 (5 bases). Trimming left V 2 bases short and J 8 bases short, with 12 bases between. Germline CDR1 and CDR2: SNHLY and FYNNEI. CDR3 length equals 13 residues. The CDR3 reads CASSERDGGGYTF. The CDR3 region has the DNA TGTGCCAGCAGTGAAAGGGATGGGGGAGGCTACACCTTC.

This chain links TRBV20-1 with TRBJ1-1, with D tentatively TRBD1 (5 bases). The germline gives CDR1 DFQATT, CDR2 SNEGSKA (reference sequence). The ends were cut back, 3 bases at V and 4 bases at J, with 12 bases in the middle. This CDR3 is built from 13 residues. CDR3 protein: CSASRQGGTEAFF. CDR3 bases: TGCAGTGCTAGTAGGCAGGGAGGCACTGAAGCTTTCTTT.

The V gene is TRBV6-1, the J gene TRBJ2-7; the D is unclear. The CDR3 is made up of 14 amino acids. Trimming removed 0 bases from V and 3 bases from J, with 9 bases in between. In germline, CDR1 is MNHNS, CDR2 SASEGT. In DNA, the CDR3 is TGTGCCAGCAGTGAAGCATCGCACGTCTACGAGCAGTACTTC. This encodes CASSEASHVYEQYF.

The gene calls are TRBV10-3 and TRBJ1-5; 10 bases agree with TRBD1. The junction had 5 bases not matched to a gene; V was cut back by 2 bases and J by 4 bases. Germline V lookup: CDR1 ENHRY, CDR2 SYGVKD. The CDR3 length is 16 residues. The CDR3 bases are TGTGCCATCAGTGAGCGACAGGGGGCGGTAAATCAGCCCCAGCATTTT. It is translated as CAISERQGAVNQPQHF.

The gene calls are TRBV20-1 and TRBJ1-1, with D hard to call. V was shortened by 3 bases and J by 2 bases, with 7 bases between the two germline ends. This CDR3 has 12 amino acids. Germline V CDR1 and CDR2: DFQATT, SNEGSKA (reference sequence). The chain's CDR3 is CSASRPNTEAFF. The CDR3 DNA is TGCAGTGCTAGTCGCCCTAACACTGAAGCTTTCTTT.

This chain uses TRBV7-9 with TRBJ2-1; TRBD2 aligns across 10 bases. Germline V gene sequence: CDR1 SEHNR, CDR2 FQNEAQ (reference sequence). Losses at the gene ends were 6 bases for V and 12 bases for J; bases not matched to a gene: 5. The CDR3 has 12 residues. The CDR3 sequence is CASSSSSGGQFF. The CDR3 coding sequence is TGTGCCAGCAGTTCCTCTAGCGGGGGGCAGTTCTTC.

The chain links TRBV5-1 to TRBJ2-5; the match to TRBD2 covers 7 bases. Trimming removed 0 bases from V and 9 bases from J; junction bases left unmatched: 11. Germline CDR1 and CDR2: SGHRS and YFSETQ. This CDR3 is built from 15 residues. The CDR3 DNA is TGCGCCAGCAGCTTGGGAGAAGCGGGGAACGGAGCCCAGTACTTC. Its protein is CASSLGEAGNGAQYF.

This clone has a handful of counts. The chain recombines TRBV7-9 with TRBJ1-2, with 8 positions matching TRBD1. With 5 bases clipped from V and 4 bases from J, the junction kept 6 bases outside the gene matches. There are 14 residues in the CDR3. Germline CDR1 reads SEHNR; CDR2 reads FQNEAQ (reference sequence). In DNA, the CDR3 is TGTGCCAGCAGCGTTACCGGACAGGGCTATGGCTACACCTTC. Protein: CASSVTGQGYGYTF.

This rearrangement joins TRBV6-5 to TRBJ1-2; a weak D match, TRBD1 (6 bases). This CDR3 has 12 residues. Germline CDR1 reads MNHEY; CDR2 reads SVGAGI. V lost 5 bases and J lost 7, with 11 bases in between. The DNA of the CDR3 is TGTGCCAGCAGTCCACAGGGTCGTGGCTACACCTTC. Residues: CASSPQGRGYTF.

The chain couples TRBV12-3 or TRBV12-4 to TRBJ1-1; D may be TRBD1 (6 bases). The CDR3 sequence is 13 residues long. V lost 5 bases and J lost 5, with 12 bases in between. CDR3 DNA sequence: TGTGCCAGCAGTGCCACAACAGGGACTGAAGCTTTCTTT. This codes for CASSATTGTEAFF.

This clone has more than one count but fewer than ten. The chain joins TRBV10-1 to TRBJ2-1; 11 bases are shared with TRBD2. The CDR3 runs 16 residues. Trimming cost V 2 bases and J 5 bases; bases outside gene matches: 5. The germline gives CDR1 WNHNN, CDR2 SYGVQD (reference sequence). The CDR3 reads CASSEIGGLADNEQFF. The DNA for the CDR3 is TGCGCCAGCAGTGAGATTGGGGGACTAGCGGACAATGAGCAGTTCTTC.

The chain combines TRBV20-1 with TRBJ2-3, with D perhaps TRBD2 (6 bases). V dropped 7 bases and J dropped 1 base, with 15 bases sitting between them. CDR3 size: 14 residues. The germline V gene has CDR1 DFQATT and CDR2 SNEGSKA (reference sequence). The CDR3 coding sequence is TGCAGTGGTAGTCGGGAGTCGGGCACAGATACGCAGTATTTT. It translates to CSGSRESGTDTQYF.

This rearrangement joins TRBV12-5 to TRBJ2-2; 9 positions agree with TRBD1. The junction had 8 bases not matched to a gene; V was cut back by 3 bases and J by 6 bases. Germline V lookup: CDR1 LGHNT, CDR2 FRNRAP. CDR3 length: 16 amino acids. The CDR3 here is CASGLPTGTGSGELFF. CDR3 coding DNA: TGTGCTAGTGGTTTACCCACCGGGACAGGGTCCGGGGAGCTGTTTTTT.

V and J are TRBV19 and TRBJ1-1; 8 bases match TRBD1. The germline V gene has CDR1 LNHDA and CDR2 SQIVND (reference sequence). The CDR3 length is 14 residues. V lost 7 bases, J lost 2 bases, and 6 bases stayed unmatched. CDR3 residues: CASTLDRVNTEAFF. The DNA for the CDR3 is TGTGCCAGTACTCTGGACAGGGTAAACACTGAAGCTTTCTTT.

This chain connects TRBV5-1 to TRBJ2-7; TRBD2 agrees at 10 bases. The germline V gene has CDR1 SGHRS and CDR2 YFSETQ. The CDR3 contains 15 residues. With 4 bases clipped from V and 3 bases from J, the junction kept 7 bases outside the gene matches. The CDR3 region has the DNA TGCGCCAGCAGCGGGGGTTCTAGCGGGGGCTACGAGCAGTACTTC. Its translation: CASSGGSSGGYEQYF.

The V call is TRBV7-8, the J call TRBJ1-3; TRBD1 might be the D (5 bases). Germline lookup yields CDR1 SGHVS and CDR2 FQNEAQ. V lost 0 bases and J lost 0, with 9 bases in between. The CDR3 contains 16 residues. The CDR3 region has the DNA TGTGCCAGCAGCTTAGCGGGACTCAGCTCTGGAAACACCATATATTTT. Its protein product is CASSLAGLSSGNTIYF.

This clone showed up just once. The DNA of the CDR3 is TGTGCCAGCAGCCAAGAAGCCGAGCAGTACTTC. Translating gives CASSQEAEQYF. The chain carries TRBV3-1 (or the pseudogene TRBV3-2) and TRBJ2-7, with D unresolved. This CDR3 comprises 11 residues. The ends were cut back, 0 bases at V and 6 bases at J, with 3 bases in the middle. Germline CDR1 LGHDT, CDR2 YNNKEL (reference sequence).

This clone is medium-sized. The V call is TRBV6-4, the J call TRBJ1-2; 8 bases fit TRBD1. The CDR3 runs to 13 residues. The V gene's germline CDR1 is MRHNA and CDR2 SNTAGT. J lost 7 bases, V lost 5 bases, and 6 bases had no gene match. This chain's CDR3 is CASSPDRAGGYTF. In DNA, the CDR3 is TGTGCCAGCAGTCCGGACAGGGCGGGTGGCTACACCTTC.

The chain's CDR3 is CASSQFEEQYF. CDR3 sequence (DNA): TGCGCCAGCAGCCAATTTGAAGAGCAGTACTTC. The chain links TRBV4-1 to TRBJ2-7; D not certain. The CDR3 extends over 11 amino acids. Germline CDR1 is MGHRA and CDR2 is YSYEKL. Trimming cost V 2 bases and J 7 bases, with 6 bases left between them.

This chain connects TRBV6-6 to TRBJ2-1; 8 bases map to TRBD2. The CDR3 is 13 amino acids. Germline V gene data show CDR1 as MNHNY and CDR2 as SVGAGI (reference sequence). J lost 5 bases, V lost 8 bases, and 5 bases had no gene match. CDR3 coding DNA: TGTGCCAGCCGGGTTAGCGGGAACAATGAGCAGTTCTTC. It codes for CASRVSGNNEQFF.

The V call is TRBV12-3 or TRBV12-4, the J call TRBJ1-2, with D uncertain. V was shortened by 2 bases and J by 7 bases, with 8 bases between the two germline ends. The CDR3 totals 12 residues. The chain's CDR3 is CASSLRLSGYTF. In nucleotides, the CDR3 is TGTGCCAGCAGTTTAAGGTTGTCTGGCTACACCTTC.

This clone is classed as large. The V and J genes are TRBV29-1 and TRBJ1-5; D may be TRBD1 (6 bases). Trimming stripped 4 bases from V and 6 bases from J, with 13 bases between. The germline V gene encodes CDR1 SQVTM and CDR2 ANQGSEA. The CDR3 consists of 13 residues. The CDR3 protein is CSVVDRLGQPQHF. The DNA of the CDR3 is TGCAGCGTTGTCGACAGGTTGGGTCAGCCCCAGCATTTT.

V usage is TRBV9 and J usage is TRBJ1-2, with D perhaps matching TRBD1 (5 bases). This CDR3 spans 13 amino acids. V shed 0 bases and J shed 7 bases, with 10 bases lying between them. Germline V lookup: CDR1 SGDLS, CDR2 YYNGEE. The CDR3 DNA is TGTGCCAGCAGCGTAGGGGGGGTTAGTGGCTACACCTTC. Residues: CASSVGGVSGYTF.

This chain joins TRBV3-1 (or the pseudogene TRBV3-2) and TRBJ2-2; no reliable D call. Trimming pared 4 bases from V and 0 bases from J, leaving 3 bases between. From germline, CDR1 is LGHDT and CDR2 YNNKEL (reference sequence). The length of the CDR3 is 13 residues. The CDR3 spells CASSPSNTGELFF. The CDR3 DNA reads TGTGCCAGCAGCCCCTCGAACACCGGGGAGCTGTTTTTT.

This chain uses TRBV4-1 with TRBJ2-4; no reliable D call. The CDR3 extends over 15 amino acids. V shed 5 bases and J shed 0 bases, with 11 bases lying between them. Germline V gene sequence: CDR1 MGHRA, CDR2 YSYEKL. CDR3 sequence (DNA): TGCGCCAGCAGCGAACACTCGATAGCCAAAAACATTCAGTACTTC. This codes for CASSEHSIAKNIQYF.